This TCR beta chain appears in the sequencing data of a study of molecular identifiers for immune sequencing clone quantification. The sample holds many counts of this clonotype. MiXCR, applied by TCRdb to the PCR reads, yields one record per CDR3 protein. The sample includes 100,000 or so distinct CDR3 sequences, approximately 22% seen only once; the top ten take 1.1%. Germline V gene data show CDR1 as DFQATT and CDR2 as SNEGSKA (reference sequence). There are 16 residues in the CDR3. The V segment lost 6 bases and the J segment 6 bases; nucleotides outside the gene matches: 15. The source of this sequence is a human donor in good health. Some libraries in this study had Jurkat cell RNA spiked in. The source material was naive CD8+ T cells from blood, with Jurkat cell RNA spiked in. As to subset: FACS-sorted CD8+CD4-CCR7+CD45RA+ naive T cells. The V and J genes are TRBV20-1 and TRBJ1-5; TRBD1 matches 9 bases. The CDR3 DNA follows: TGCAGTGCCAAACCGCGCAAAGGACAGGGGAGTCAGCCCCAGCATTTT. Amino acid sequence: CSAKPRKGQGSQPQHF.